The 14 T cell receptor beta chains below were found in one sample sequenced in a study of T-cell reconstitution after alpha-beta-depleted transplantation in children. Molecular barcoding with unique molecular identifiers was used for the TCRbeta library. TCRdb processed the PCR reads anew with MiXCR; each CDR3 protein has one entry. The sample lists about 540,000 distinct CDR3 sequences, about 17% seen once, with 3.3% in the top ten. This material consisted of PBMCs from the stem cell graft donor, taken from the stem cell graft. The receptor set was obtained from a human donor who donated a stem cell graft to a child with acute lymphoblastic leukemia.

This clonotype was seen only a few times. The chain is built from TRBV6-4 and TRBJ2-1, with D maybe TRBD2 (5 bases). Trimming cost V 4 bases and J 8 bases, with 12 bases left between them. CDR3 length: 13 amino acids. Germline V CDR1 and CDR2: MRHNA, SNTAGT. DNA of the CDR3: TGTGCCAGCAGTGCGAGGGCTGGCGATGAGCAGTTCTTC. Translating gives CASSARAGDEQFF.

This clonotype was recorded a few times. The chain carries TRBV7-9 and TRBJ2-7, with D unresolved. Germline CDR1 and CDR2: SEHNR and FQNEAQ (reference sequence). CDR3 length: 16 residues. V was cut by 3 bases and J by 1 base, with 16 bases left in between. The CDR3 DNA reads TGTGCCAGCAGCTTCGGTCCTGACACCTCTTCCTACGAGCAGTACTTC. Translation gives CASSFGPDTSSYEQYF.

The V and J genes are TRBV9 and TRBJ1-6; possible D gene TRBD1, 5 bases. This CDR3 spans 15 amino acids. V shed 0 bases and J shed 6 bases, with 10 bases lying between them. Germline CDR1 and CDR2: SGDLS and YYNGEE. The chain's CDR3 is CASSVVGVSNSPLHF. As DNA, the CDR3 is TGTGCCAGCAGCGTAGTAGGGGTCAGTAATTCACCCCTCCACTTT.

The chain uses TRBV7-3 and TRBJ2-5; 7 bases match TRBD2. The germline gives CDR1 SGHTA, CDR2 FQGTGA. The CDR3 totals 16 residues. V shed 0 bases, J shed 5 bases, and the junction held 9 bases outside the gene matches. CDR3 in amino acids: CASSLTQRDDGETQYF. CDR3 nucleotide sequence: TGTGCCAGCAGCTTAACCCAGCGGGATGACGGGGAGACCCAGTACTTC.

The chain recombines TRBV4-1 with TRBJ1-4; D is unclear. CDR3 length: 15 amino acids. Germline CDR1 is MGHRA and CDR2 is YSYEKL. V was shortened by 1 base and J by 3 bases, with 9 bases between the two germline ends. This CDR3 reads CASSQAVLSNEKLFF. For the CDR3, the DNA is TGCGCCAGCAGCCAAGCGGTCCTCTCTAATGAAAAACTGTTTTTT.

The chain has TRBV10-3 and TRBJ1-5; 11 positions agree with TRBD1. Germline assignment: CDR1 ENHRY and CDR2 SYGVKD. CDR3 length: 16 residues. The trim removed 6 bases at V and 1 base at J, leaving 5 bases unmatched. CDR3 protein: CAISRTGGLSNQPQHF. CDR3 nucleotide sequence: TGTGCCATCAGCCGGACAGGGGGCCTGAGCAATCAGCCCCAGCATTTT.

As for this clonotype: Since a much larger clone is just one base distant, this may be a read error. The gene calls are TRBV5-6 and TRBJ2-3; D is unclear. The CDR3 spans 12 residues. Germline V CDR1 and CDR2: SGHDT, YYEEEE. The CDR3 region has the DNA TGTGCCAGCAGCCCAGCTCGAGATCCGCAGTATTTT. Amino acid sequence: CASSPARDPQYF.

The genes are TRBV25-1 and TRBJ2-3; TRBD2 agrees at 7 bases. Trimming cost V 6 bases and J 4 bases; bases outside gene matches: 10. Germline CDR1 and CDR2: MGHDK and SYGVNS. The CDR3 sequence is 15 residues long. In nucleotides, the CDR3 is TGTGCCAGCAGGGGAGGGAGAGGGTCCGCAGATACGCAGTATTTT. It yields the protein CASRGGRGSADTQYF.

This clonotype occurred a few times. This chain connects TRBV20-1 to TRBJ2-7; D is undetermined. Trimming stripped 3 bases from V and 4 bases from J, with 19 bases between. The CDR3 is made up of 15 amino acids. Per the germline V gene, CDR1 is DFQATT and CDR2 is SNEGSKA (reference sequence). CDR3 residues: CSARGLDGLGYEQYF. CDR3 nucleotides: TGCAGTGCTAGGGGGTTGGACGGGCTTGGTTACGAGCAGTACTTC.

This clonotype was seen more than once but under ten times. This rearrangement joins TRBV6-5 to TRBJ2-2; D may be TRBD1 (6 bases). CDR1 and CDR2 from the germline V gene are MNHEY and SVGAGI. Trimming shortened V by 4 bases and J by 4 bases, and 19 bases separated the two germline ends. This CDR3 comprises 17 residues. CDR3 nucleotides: TGTGCCAGCAGTTCCGAACGCTATTTAGGGGGCACCGGGGAGCTGTTTTTT. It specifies CASSSERYLGGTGELFF.

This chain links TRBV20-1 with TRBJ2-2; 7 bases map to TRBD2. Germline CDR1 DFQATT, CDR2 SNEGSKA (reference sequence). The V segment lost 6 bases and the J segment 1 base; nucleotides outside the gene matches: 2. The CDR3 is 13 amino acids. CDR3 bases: TGCAGTGCCGGGGGGTTGAACACCGGGGAGCTGTTTTTT. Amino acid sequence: CSAGGLNTGELFF.

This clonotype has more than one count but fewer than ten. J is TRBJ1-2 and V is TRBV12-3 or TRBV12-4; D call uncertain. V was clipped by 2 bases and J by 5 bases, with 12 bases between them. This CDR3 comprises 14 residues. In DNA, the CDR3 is TGTGCCAGCAGTTTATTTGGATCTGCTTATGGCTACACCTTC. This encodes CASSLFGSAYGYTF.

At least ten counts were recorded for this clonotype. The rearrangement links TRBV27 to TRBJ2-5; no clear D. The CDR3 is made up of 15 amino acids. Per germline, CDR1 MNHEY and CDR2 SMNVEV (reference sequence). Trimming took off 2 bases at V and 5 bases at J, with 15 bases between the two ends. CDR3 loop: CASSLARSFVETQYF. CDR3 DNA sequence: TGTGCCAGCAGTTTAGCCAGGTCGTTTGTGGAGACCCAGTACTTC.

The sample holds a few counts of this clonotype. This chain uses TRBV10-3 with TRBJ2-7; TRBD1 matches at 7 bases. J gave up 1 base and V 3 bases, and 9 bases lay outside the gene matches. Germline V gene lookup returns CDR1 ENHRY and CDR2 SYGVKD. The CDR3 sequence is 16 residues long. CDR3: CAISDLQGWASYEQYF. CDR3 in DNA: TGTGCCATCAGTGACTTACAGGGGTGGGCTTCCTACGAGCAGTACTTC.